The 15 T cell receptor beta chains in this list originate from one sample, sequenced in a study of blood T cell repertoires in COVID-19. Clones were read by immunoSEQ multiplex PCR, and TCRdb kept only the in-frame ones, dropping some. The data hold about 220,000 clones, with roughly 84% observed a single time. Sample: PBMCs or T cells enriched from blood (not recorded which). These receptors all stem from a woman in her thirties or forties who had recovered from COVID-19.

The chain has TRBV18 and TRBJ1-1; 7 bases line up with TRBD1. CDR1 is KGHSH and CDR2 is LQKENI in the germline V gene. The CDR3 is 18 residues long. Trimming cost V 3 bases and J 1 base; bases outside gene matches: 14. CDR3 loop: CASSPPRGVSAGNTEAFF. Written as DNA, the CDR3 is TGTGCCAGCTCACCCCCCAGGGGGGTGTCAGCTGGGAACACTGAAGCTTTCTTT.

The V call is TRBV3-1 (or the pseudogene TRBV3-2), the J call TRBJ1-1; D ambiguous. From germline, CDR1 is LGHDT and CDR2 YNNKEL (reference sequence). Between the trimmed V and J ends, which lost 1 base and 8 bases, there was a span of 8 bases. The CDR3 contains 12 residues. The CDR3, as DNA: TGTGCCAGCAGCCAAGTTGGGGAGGAAGCTTTCTTT. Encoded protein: CASSQVGEEAFF.

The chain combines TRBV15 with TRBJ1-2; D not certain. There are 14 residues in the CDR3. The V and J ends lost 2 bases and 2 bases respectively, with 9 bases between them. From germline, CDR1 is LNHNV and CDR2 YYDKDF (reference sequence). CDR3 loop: CATSRSRQNYGYTF. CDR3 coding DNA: TGTGCCACCAGCAGATCCAGACAAAACTATGGCTACACCTTC.

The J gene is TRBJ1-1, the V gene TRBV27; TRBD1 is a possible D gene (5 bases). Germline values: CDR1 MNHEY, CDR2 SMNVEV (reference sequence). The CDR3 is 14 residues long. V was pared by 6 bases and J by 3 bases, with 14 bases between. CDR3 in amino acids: CASRLTEPDTEAFF. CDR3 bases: TGTGCCAGCAGGTTGACAGAACCAGACACTGAAGCTTTCTTT.

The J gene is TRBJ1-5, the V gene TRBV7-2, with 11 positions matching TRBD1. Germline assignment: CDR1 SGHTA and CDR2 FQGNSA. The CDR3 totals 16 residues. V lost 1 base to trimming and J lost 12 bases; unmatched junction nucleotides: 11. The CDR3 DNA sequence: TGTGCCAGCAGCTTAGATTGGGACAGGGGGGCCTGGGTCCAGCATTTT. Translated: CASSLDWDRGAWVQHF.

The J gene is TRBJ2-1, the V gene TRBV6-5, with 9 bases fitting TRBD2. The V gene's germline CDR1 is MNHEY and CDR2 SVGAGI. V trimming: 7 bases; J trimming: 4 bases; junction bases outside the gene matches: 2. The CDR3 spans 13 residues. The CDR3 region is CASTSGTYNEQFF. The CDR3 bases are TGTGCCAGCACTAGCGGGACTTACAATGAGCAGTTCTTC.

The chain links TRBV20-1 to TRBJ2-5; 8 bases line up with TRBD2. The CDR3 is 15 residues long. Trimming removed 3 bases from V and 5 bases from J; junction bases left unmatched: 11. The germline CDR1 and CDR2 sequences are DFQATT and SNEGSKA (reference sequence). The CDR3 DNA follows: TGCAGTGCTAGTGGGGCCAGCGGGAGAGGGGAGACCCAGTACTTC. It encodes CSASGASGRGETQYF.

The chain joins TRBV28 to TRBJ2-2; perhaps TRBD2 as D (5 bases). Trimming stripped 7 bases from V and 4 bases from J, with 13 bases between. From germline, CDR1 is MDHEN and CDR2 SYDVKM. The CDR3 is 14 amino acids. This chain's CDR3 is CASIASGGTGELFF. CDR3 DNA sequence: TGTGCCAGCATAGCGTCCGGTGGCACCGGGGAGCTGTTTTTT. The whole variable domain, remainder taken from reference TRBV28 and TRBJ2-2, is DVKVTQSSRYLVKRTGEKVFLECVQDMDHENMFWYRQDPGLGLRLIYFSYDVKMKEKGDIPEGYSVSREKKERFSLILESASTNQTSMYLCASIASGGTGELFFGEGSRLTVL.

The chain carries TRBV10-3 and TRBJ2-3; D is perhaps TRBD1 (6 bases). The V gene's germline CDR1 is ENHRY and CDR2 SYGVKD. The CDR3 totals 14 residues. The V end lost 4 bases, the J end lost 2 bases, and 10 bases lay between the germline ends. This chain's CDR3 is CAISVGQHTDTQYF. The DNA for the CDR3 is TGTGCCATCAGTGTAGGACAGCACACAGATACGCAGTATTTT.

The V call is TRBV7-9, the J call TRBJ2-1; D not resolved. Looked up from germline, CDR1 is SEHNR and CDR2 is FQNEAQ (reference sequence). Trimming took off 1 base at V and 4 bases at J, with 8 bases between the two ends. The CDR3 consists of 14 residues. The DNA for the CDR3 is TGTGCCAGCAGCTTAGTCACTATTTACAATGAGCAGTTCTTC. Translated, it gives CASSLVTIYNEQFF.

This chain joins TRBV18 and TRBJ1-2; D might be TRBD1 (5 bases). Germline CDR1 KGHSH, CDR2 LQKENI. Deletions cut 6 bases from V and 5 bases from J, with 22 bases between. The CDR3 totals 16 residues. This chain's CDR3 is CASSQGSSISMYGYTF. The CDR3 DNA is TGTGCCAGCTCGCAGGGCTCAAGTATAAGCATGTATGGCTACACCTTC.

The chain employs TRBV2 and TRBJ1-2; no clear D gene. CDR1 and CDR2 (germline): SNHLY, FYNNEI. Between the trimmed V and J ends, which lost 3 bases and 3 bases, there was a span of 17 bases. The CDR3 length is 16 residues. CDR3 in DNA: TGTGCCAGCAGTGACGGTGAGAGGGCCAGAGACTATGGCTACACCTTC. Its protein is CASSDGERARDYGYTF.

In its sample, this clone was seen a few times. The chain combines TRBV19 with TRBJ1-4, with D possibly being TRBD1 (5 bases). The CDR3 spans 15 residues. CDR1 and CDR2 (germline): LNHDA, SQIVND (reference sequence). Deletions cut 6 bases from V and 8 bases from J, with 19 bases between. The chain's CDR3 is CASSTNQGIGEKLFF. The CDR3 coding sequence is TGTGCCAGTAGCACCAATCAGGGAATCGGAGAAAAACTGTTTTTT.

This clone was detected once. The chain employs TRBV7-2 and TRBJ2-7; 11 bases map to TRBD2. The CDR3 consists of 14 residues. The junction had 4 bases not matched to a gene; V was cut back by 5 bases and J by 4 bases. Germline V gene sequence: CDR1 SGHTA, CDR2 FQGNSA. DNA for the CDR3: TGTGCCAGCAGCCTGTCTAGCGGGAGGTACGAGCAGTACTTC. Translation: CASSLSSGRYEQYF.

CDR3 sequence reads: CASSLQVNTEAFF. The DNA for the CDR3 is TGTGCCAGCAGCCTACAGGTGAACACTGAAGCTTTCTTT. This rearrangement joins TRBV6-4 to TRBJ1-1, with D tentatively TRBD1 (5 bases). V was cut by 6 bases and J by 0 bases, with 8 bases left in between. This CDR3 is 13 amino acids long. The germline CDR1 and CDR2 sequences are MRHNA and SNTAGT.